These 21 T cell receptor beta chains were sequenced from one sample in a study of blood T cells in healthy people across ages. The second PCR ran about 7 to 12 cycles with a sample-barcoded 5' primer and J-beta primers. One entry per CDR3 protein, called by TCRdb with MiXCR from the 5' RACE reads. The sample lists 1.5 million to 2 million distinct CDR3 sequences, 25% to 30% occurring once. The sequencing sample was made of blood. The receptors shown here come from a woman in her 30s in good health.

This chain's CDR3 is CASSSTSGGHTDTQYF. The CDR3 DNA follows: TGTGCCAGCAGTTCTACTAGCGGGGGCCACACAGATACGCAGTATTTT. The chain recombines TRBV27 with TRBJ2-3, with 11 bases lining up with TRBD2. Germline-derived CDR1 and CDR2 are MNHEY and SMNVEV (reference sequence). V was clipped by 4 bases and J by 2 bases; unmatched bases: 5. The CDR3 is 16 amino acids.

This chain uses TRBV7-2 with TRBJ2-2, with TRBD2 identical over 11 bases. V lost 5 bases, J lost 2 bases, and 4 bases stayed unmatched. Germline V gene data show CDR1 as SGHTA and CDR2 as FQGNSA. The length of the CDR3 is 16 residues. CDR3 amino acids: CASSPTSGRNTGELFF. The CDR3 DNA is TGTGCCAGCAGCCCAACTAGCGGGAGAAACACCGGGGAGCTGTTTTTT.

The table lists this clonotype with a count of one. CDR3 protein: CASSAYIGIQETQYF. The CDR3, as DNA: TGTGCCAGCAGCGCCTACATTGGGATCCAAGAGACCCAGTACTTC. The V and J genes are TRBV2 and TRBJ2-5; no firm D call. Germline V gene sequence: CDR1 SNHLY, CDR2 FYNNEI. The CDR3 contains 15 residues. V was clipped by 6 bases and J by 1 base, with 15 bases between them.

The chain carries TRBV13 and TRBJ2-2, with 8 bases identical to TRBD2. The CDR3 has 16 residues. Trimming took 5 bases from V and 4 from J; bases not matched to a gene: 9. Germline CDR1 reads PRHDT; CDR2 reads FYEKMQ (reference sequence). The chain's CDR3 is CASSPRTSPITGELFF. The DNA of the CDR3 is TGTGCCAGCAGCCCGCGGACTAGCCCAATCACCGGGGAGCTGTTTTTT. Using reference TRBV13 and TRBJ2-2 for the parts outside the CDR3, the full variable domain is AAGVIQSPRHLIKEKRETATLKCYPIPRHDTVYWYQQGPGQDPQFLISFYEKMQSDKGSIPDRFSAQQFSDYHSELNMSSLELGDSALYFCASSPRTSPITGELFFGEGSRLTVL.

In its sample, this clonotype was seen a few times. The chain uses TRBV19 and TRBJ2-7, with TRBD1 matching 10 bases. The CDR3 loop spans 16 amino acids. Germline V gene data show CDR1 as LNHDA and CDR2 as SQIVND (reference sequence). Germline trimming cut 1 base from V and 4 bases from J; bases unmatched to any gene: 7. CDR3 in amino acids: CASSIAPGTGVYEQYF. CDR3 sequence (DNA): TGTGCCAGTAGTATAGCCCCCGGGACAGGGGTATACGAGCAGTACTTC.

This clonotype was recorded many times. The CDR3 loop is CASSKEEGEFDEQYF. For the CDR3, the DNA is TGTGCCAGCAGCAAAGAGGAAGGGGAATTTGACGAGCAGTACTTC. This chain links TRBV21-1 with TRBJ2-7; no check of the table's D call, TRBD1, against the DNA was made. TRBV21-1 represents a pseudogene. This CDR3 is 15 amino acids long.

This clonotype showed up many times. The CDR3 sequence is CASSDQAGDTQYF. In nucleotides, the CDR3 is TGTGCCAGCAGTGATCAGGCGGGCGATACGCAGTATTTT. The rearrangement links TRBV2 to TRBJ2-3; D perhaps matches TRBD2 (5 bases). Germline CDR1 is SNHLY and CDR2 is FYNNEI. V lost 3 bases to trimming and J lost 6 bases, with 10 bases between them. This CDR3 contains 13 residues.

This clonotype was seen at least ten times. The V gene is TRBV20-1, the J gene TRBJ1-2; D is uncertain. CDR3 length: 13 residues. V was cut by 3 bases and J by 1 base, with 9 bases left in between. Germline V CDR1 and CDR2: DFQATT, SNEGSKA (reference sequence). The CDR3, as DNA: TGCAGTGCTAGGAGTGATCTTAACTATGGCTACACCTTC. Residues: CSARSDLNYGYTF.

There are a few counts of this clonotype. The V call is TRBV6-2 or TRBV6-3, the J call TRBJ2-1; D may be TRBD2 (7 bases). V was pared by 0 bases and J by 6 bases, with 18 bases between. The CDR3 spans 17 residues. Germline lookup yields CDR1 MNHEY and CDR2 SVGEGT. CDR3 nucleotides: TGTGCCAGCAGTTACTCCACCGGGGGGCCACTTGGCAATGAGCAGTTCTTC. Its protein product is CASSYSTGGPLGNEQFF.

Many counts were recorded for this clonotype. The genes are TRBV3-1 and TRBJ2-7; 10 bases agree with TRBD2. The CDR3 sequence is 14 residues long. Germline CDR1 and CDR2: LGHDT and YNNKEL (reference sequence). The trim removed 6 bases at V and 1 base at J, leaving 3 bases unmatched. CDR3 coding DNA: TGTGCCAGCAGTGGACTAGCGGAGTCCTACGAGCAGTACTTC. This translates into CASSGLAESYEQYF.

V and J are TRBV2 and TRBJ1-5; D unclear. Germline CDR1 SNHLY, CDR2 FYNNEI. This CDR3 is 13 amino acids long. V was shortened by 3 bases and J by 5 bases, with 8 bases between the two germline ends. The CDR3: CASSDGIDQPQHF. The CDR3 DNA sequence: TGTGCCAGCAGTGACGGTATTGATCAGCCCCAGCATTTT.

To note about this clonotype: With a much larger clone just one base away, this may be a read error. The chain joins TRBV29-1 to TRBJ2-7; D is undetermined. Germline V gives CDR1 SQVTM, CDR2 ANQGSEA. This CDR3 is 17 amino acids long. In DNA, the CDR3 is TGCAGCGTTGATAAAGGGCCGGTGGCAGGACCTTCCTACGAGCAGAACTTC. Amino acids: CSVDKGPVAGPSYEQNF.

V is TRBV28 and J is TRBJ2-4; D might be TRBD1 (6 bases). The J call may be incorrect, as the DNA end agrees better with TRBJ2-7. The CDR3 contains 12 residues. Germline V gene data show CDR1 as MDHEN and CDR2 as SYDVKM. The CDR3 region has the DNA TGTGCCAGCAGACAGGGCGGGTTCGAGCAGTACTTC. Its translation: CASRQGGFEQYF.

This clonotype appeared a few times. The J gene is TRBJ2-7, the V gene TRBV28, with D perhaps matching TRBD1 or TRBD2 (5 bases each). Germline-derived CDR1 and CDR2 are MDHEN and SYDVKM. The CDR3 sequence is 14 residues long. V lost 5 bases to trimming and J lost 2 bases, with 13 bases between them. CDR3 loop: CASSLEGDPYEQYF. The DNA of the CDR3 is TGTGCCAGCAGTCTGGAAGGGGACCCCTACGAGCAGTACTTC. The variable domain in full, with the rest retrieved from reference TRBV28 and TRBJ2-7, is DVKVTQSSRYLVKRTGEKVFLECVQDMDHENMFWYRQDPGLGLRLIYFSYDVKMKEKGDIPEGYSVSREKKERFSLILESASTNQTSMYLCASSLEGDPYEQYFGPGTRLTVT.

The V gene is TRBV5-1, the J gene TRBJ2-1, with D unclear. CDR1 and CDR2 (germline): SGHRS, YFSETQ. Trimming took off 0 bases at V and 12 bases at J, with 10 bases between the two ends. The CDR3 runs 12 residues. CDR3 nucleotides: TGCGCCAGCAGCTTGGACCTGACCCGGCAGTTCTTC. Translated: CASSLDLTRQFF.

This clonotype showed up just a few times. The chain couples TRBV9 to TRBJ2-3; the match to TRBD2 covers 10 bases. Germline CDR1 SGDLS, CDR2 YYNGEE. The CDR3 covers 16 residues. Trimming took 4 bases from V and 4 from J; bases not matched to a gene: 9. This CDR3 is CASSQLLSGGSDTQYF. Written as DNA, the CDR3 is TGTGCCAGCAGCCAACTTCTTAGCGGGGGGTCAGATACGCAGTATTTT.

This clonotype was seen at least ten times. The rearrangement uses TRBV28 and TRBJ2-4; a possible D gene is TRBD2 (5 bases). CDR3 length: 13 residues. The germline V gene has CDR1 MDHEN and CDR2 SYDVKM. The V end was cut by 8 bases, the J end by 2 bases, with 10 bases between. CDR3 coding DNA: TGTGCCAGCGCCCGGGGTACCAAAAACATTCAGTACTTC. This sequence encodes CASARGTKNIQYF.

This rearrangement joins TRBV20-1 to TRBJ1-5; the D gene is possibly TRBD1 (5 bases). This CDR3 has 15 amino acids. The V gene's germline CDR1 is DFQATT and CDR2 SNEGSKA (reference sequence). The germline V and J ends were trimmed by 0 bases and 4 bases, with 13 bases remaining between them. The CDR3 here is CSAREGGGSNQPQHF. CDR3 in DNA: TGCAGTGCTAGAGAAGGTGGGGGTAGTAATCAGCCCCAGCATTTT.

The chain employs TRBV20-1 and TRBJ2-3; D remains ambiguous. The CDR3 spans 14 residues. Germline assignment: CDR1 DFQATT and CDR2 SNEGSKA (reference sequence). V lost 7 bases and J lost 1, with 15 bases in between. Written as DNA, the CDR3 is TGCAGTGGAAGAGTACTTTCTGGCACAGATACGCAGTATTTT. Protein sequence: CSGRVLSGTDTQYF.

The CDR3 reads CASSDPGGGKGYTF. The DNA for the CDR3 is TGTGCCAGCAGTGACCCTGGAGGGGGAAAGGGCTACACCTTC. The chain recombines TRBV6-1 with TRBJ1-2, with D possibly being TRBD1 (6 bases). Per the germline V gene, CDR1 is MNHNS and CDR2 is SASEGT. The V end lost 3 bases, the J end lost 8 bases, and 16 bases lay between the germline ends. The length of the CDR3 is 14 residues.

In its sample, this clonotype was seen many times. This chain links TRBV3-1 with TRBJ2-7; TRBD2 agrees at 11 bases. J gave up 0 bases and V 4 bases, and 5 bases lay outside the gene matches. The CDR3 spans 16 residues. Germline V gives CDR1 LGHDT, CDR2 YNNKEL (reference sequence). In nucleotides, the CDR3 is TGTGCCAGCAGCCTTAGCGGGGGGGCTAGCTCCTACGAGCAGTACTTC. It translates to CASSLSGGASSYEQYF.